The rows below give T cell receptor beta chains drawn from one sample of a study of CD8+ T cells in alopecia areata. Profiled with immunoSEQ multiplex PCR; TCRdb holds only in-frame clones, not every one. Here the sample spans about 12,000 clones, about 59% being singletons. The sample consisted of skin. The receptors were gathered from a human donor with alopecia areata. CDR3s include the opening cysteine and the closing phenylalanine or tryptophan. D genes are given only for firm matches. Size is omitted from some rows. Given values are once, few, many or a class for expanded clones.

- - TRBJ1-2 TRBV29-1 CSGTEAYGYTF TGCAGCGGGACAGAAGCCTATGGCTACACCTTC
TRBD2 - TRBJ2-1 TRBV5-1 CASSLEAGASYNEQFF TGCGCCAGCAGCTTGGAAGCGGGGGCCTCCTACAATGAGCAGTTCTTC
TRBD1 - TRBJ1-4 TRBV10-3 CAISESGQPNEKLFF TGTGCCATCAGTGAGTCGGGACAGCCTAATGAAAAACTGTTTTTT
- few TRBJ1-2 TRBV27 CASSLSTNQGGYTF TGTGCCAGCAGTTTATCGACCAACCAGGGAGGCTACACCTTC
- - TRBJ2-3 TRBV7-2 CASSVRLSTDTQYF TGTGCCAGCAGCGTCCGTCTTAGCACAGATACGCAGTATTTT
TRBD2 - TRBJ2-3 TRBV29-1 CSVKLAGNTDTQYF TGCAGCGTTAAACTAGCGGGGAACACAGATACGCAGTATTTT
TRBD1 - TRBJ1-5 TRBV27 CASSLTWTGGIQPQHF TGTGCCAGCAGTTTAACCTGGACAGGGGGTATTCAGCCCCAGCATTTT
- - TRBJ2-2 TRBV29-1 CSAAGRSGVLTGELFF TGCAGCGCAGCAGGGCGATCGGGGGTCCTAACCGGGGAGCTGTTTTTT
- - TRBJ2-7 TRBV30 CACRQGSSYEQYF TGTGCCTGCAGGCAGGGAAGCTCCTACGAGCAGTACTTC
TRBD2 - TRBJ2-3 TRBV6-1 CASSEAGLAGRTPDTQYF TGTGCCAGCAGTGAAGCGGGACTAGCGGGACGTACGCCAGATACGCAGTATTTT
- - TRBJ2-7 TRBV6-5 CASSPGTYYEQYF TGTGCCAGCAGCCCCGGGACCTACTACGAGCAGTACTTC
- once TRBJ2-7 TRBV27 CASSLVTNSYEQYF TGTGCCAGCAGTTTAGTGACTAACTCCTACGAGCAGTACTTC
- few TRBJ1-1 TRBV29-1 CSVGRDGNTEAFF TGCAGCGTAGGAAGGGACGGGAACACTGAAGCTTTCTTT
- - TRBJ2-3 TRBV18 CASSPARTATDTQYF TGTGCCAGCTCACCTGCAAGGACAGCCACAGATACGCAGTATTTT
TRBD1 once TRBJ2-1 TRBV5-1 CASTGGLTLSHNEQFF TGCGCCAGCACAGGGGGCTTGACGTTGTCTCACAATGAGCAGTTCTTC
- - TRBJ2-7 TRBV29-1 CSVAPGLGSEQYF TGCAGCGTTGCCCCGGGGTTAGGCTCCGAGCAGTACTTC
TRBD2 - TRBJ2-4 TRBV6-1 CASSDNGWTDPGGNF TGTGCCAGCAGTGATAACGGGTGGACCGACCCCGGGGGGAACTTC
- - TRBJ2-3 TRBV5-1 CASSLGGRFESDTQYF TGCGCCAGCAGCTTGGGCGGTAGGTTCGAGTCAGATACGCAGTATTTT
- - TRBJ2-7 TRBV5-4 CASSLDSGATYEQYF TGTGCCAGCAGCTTGGATTCGGGGGCCACCTACGAGCAGTACTTC
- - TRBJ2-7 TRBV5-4 CASSLAQTSPAEQYF TGTGCCAGCAGCTTGGCCCAGACAAGCCCGGCCGAGCAGTACTTC
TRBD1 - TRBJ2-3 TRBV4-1 CASSPGTVTDTQYF TGCGCCAGCAGCCCGGGGACAGTAACAGATACGCAGTATTTT
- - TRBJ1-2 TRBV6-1 CASSEDWGALGYTF TGTGCCAGCAGTGAAGATTGGGGGGCGCTAGGCTACACCTTC
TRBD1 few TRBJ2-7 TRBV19 CATARQGLSYEQYF TGTGCCACTGCCCGACAGGGGCTGTCCTACGAGCAGTACTTC
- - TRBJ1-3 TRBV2 CASSDGQEGNTIYF TGTGCCAGCAGTGACGGGCAGGAGGGAAACACCATATATTTT
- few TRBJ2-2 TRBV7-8 CASSAVHANTGELFF TGTGCCAGCAGCGCAGTCCACGCGAACACCGGGGAGCTGTTTTTT
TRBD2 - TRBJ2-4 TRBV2 CASSASGRAQAKNIQYF TGTGCCAGCAGTGCTAGCGGGAGGGCCCAAGCCAAAAACATTCAGTACTTC
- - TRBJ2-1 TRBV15 CATSGRTATSEQFF TGTGCCACCAGCGGCCGGACAGCCACAAGTGAGCAGTTCTTC
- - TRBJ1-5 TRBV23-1 CASSHDRLDMNQPQHF TGCGCCAGCAGCCATGACAGACTCGATATGAATCAGCCCCAGCATTTT